The 18 T cell receptor beta chains below come from one sample, sequenced in a study of tumor-infiltrating lymphocytes in primary liver carcinoma. RNA isolated from unsorted whole blood supplied the blood RNA, with germline DNA also extracted. From approximately 450 ng total RNA, TCR beta cDNA was generated with a primer in the constant region. Three rounds of nested multiplex PCR with slightly modified ARM-PCR produced TCR beta libraries. Rounds one and two of PCR, each of 10 cycles, were primed with TRBV1-TRBV30 forward primers and a C-beta reverse primer. MiXCR, run by TCRdb on the multiplex PCR reads, gives a single entry per CDR3 protein. This sample has about 320,000 distinct CDR3 sequences, with roughly two thirds found just once. The sample taken for sequencing was peripheral blood. The origin of the receptors is a man aged 35-49 years with primary liver carcinoma and hepatitis B virus infection.

J is TRBJ2-1 and V is TRBV5-4; D is tentatively TRBD1 or TRBD2 (7 bases each). V dropped 1 base and J dropped 8 bases, with 19 bases sitting between them. The CDR3 spans 16 residues. Germline CDR1 and CDR2: SGHNT and YYREEE (reference sequence). CDR3 loop: CASSLSGRQGGDEQFF. Here the CDR3 DNA reads TGTGCCAGCAGCTTGAGCGGTCGGCAGGGGGGGGATGAGCAGTTCTTC.

A word on this clonotype: A clone one base away is much larger, so this may be a read error. The chain uses TRBV6-1 and TRBJ2-3, with D tentatively TRBD2 (6 bases). The CDR3 runs 14 residues. The germline gives CDR1 MNHNS, CDR2 SASEGT. Between the trimmed V and J ends, which lost 8 bases and 2 bases, there was a span of 14 bases. The CDR3 nucleotides read TGTGCCAGCCGTAGGAGGGGCCCCACAGATACGCAGTATTTT. Translating it yields CASRRRGPTDTQYF.

Points on this clonotype: A read error is likely, as this CDR3 ends without the conserved phenylalanine or tryptophan. V is TRBV6-1 and J is TRBJ1-5, with a tentative D call TRBD1 (5 bases). The CDR3 covers 13 residues. Trimming left V 5 bases short and J 4 bases short, with 9 bases between. Germline CDR1 MNHNS, CDR2 SASEGT. CDR3 in amino acids: CASSRDLNQPQHL. In nucleotides, the CDR3 is TGTGCCAGCAGTCGGGACCTAAATCAGCCCCAGCATCTT.

By share of the sample, this clonotype is medium-sized. The chain recombines TRBV11-1 with TRBJ2-7; 7 bases map to TRBD1. Germline-derived CDR1 and CDR2 are SGHAT and FQDESV (reference sequence). J was trimmed by 3 bases and V by 2 bases; bases with no gene match: 4. This CDR3 has 14 amino acids. CDR3 region: CASSLRTGVYEQYF. In DNA, the CDR3 is TGTGCCAGCAGCTTACGGACAGGCGTCTACGAGCAGTACTTC.

As regards this clonotype: This may be a read error: a much more frequent sequence differs by one nucleotide. The chain is built from TRBV6-1 and TRBJ2-3; TRBD1 agrees at 12 bases. The CDR3 is 15 amino acids. Germline CDR1 MNHNS, CDR2 SASEGT. Here the CDR3 reads CASRSGTGGVDMQYF. In nucleotides, the CDR3 is TGTGCCAGCAGATCCGGGACAGGGGGCGTAGATATGCAGTATTTT.

Note on this clonotype: A much larger clone differs by one base, so this may be a read error. The rearrangement joins TRBV4-2 to TRBJ2-1; the D is unclear. The CDR3 has 16 amino acids. Germline loops: CDR1 LGHNA, CDR2 YNFKEQ. CDR3 in amino acids: CDSSRLHREEYNEQFF. The CDR3 DNA is TGTGACAGCAGCCGATTGCACCGAGAGGAATACAATGAGCAGTTCTTC.

The rearrangement uses TRBV11-2 and TRBJ2-5; maybe TRBD2 (5 bases). In germline, CDR1 is SGHAT, CDR2 FQNNGV. This CDR3 spans 14 amino acids. Trimming left V 11 bases short and J 5 bases short, with 21 bases between. The CDR3 spells CAGTLDFSGETQYF. The CDR3 DNA follows: TGTGCCGGCACCTTAGATTTCTCGGGGGAGACCCAGTACTTC.

This clonotype has a single count. A junction end diverges from the germline sequence, so it may reflect a read error. V is TRBV29-1 and J is TRBJ2-5; D is ambiguous. This CDR3 has 16 residues. The germline V gene has CDR1 SQVTM and CDR2 ANQGSEA. CDR3 sequence reads: CSVEDSGLVPQGTQYF. The CDR3 DNA sequence: TGCAGCGTTGAAGATTCTGGCCTAGTGCCACAAGGGACCCAGTACTTC.

Turning to this clonotype: A read error may account for a junction end that differs from germline. This chain links TRBV5-6 with TRBJ2-3; no reliable D call. The germline gives CDR1 SGHDT, CDR2 YYEEEE. The CDR3 has 11 amino acids. In DNA, the CDR3 is TGTGCCAACAGCCAATTGGGTACGCAGTATTTT. Amino acids: CANSQLGTQYF.

The chain joins TRBV10-2 to TRBJ2-7; D may be TRBD2 (6 bases). The CDR3 extends over 14 amino acids. V was shortened by 6 bases and J by 7 bases, with 19 bases between the two germline ends. Looked up from germline, CDR1 is WSHSY and CDR2 is SAAADI. The CDR3 nucleotides read TGCGCCAGCAGAGTACTAGCTGCCATGGGGGAGCAGTACTTC. Its protein is CASRVLAAMGEQYF.

The V call is TRBV28, the J call TRBJ2-7, with TRBD1 identical over 10 bases. Trimming at V came to 2 bases and at J to 5 bases, leaving 9 bases not matched to a gene. Looked up from germline, CDR1 is MDHEN and CDR2 is SYDVKM. The CDR3 has 16 amino acids. CDR3 bases: TGTGCCAGCAGTTTACAGCCGGGACAGGGGTACCACGAGCAGTACTTC. This gives the protein CASSLQPGQGYHEQYF.

This clonotype was seen a handful of times. Being one base from a much bigger clone, this may be a read error. The chain carries TRBV29-1 and TRBJ2-1, with TRBD2 matching over 7 bases. The CDR3 spans 10 residues. CDR1 and CDR2 (germline): SQVTM, ANQGSEA. V shed 4 bases, J shed 12 bases, and the junction held 3 bases outside the gene matches. The CDR3 loop reads CSVGGGGQFF. The CDR3 coding sequence is TGCAGCGTTGGGGGGGGAGGGCAGTTCTTC.

Only a few counts were recorded for this clonotype. This chain links TRBV5-8 with TRBJ2-7, with a possible D match to TRBD1 (5 bases). This CDR3 region has 12 residues. The germline V gene has CDR1 SGHTS and CDR2 YDEGEE. V lost 0 bases, J lost 13 bases, and 14 bases lay in between. CDR3 protein: CASSLGAQGKYF. DNA of the CDR3: TGTGCCAGCAGCTTGGGGGCGCAGGGCAAATACTTC.

The chain has TRBV6-6 and TRBJ2-1; D gene uncertain. Trimming shortened V by 2 bases and J by 8 bases, and 19 bases separated the two germline ends. Per germline, CDR1 MNHNY and CDR2 SVGAGI (reference sequence). This CDR3 has 16 residues. The CDR3 nucleotides read TGTGCCAGCAGTTACGGTCCGCTAGAATCTGGCGATGAGCAGTTCTTC. It codes for CASSYGPLESGDEQFF.

At least ten counts were recorded for this clonotype. The rearrangement joins TRBV6-2 or TRBV6-3 to TRBJ1-5; possibly TRBD1 for D (5 bases). V lost 7 bases and J lost 5, with 15 bases in between. Germline V lookup: CDR1 MNHEY, CDR2 SVGEGT. The CDR3 extends over 14 amino acids. This chain's CDR3 is CASTLVKGDQPQHF. For the CDR3, the DNA is TGTGCCAGCACCCTGGTGAAAGGGGATCAGCCCCAGCATTTT.

Details on this clonotype: Likely a read error: the CDR3 ends without its conserved phenylalanine or tryptophan. Because the CDR3's place on the DNA is in doubt, the DNA is left out and the CDR3 is given as listed by TCRdb. The chain uses TRBV29-1 and TRBJ2-7. Germline V gene lookup returns CDR1 SQVTM and CDR2 ANQGSEA. Both ends counted, the CDR3 spans 14 residues. The chain's CDR3 is CSVVRTSNSYEHYS.

This clonotype was seen a few times. This chain uses TRBV6-2 or TRBV6-3 with TRBJ2-1; 10 nucleotides line up with TRBD1. The CDR3 has 15 residues. The ends lost 5 bases at V and 4 bases at J; junction bases unmatched: 5. Looked up from germline, CDR1 is MNHEY and CDR2 is SVGEGT. The CDR3 DNA reads as TGTGCCAGCAGTATGGGGACAGGGGTGTACAATGAGCAGTTCTTC. It specifies CASSMGTGVYNEQFF.

This clonotype was observed once. A much larger clone differs from this one at a single base, so this may be a read error. V and J are TRBV6-1 and TRBJ1-5, with D unclear. The CDR3 extends over 14 amino acids. Germline values: CDR1 MNHNS, CDR2 SASEGT. Trimming removed 1 base at V and 7 bases at J, with 11 bases between. CDR3 protein: CASSEGGKEQPQHF. The CDR3 DNA sequence: TGTGCCAGCAGTGAAGGTGGCAAGGAACAGCCCCAGCATTTT.